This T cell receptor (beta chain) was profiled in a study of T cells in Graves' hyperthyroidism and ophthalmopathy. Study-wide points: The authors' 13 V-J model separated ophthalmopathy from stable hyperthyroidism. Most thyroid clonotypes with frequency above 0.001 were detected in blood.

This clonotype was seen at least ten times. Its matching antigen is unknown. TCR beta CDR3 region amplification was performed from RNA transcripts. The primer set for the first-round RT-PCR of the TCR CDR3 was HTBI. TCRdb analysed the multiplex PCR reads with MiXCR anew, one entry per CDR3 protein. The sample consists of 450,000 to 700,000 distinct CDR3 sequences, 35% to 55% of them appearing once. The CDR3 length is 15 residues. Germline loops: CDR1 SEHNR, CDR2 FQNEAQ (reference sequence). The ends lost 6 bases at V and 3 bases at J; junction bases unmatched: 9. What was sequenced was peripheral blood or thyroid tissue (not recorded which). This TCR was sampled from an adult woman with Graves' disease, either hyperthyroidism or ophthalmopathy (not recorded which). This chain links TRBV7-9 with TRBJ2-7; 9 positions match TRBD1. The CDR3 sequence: CASRNNPGQGYEQYF. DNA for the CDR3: TGTGCCAGCAGGAATAACCCGGGACAGGGCTACGAGCAGTACTTC. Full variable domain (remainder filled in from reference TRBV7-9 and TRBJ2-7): DTGVSQNPRHKITKRGQNVTFRCDPISEHNRLYWYRQTLGQGPEFLTYFQNEAQLEKSRLLSDRFSAERPKGSFSTLEIQRTEQGDSAMYLCASRNNPGQGYEQYFGPGTRLTVT.